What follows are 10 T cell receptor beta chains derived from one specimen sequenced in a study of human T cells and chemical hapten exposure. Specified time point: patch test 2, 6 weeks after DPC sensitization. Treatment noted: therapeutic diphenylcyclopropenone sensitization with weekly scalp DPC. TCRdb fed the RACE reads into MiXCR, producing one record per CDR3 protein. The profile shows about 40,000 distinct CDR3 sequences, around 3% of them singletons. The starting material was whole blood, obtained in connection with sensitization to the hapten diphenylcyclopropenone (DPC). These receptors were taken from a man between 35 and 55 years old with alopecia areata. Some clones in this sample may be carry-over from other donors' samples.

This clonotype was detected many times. The CDR3: CAISELSAESDPTIDEQYF. DNA of the CDR3: TGTGCCATCAGTGAGTTGTCCGCGGAGTCCGACCCTACTATCGACGAGCAGTACTTC. This chain joins TRBV10-3 and TRBJ2-7, with no clear D. The CDR3 loop spans 19 amino acids. V was pared by 1 base and J by 5 bases, with 27 bases between. Germline lookup yields CDR1 ENHRY and CDR2 SYGVKD.

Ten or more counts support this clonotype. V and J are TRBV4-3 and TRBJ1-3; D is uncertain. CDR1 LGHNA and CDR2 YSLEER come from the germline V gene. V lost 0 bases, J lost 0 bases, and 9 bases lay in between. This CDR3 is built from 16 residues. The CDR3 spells CASSQDRVGSGNTIYF. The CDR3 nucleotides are TGCGCCAGCAGCCAAGATCGGGTCGGCTCTGGAAACACCATATATTTT.

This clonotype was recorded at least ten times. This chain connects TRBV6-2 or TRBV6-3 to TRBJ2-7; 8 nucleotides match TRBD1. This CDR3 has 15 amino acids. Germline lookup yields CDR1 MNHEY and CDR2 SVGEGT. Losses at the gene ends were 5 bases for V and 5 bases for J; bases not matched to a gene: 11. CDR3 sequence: CASSDRNRGWHEQYF. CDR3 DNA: TGTGCCAGCAGTGACCGGAACAGGGGGTGGCACGAGCAGTACTTC.

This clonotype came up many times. The CDR3 nucleotides are TGTGCCATCAGTGGTGACTCGGGGTACGAGCAGTACTTC. This translates into CAISGDSGYEQYF. This chain joins TRBV10-3 and TRBJ2-7; TRBD2 might be the D (5 bases). From germline, CDR1 is ENHRY and CDR2 SYGVKD. Trimming shortened V by 4 bases and J by 4 bases, and 11 bases separated the two germline ends. This CDR3 has 13 residues.

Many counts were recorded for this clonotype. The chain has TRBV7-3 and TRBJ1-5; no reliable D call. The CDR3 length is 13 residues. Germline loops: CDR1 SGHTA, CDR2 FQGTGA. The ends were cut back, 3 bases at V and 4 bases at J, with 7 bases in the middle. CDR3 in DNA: TGTGCCAGCAGCTTCTCTACGAATCAGCCCCAGCATTTT. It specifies CASSFSTNQPQHF. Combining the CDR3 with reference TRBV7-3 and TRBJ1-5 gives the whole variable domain GAGVSQTPSNKVTEKGKYVELRCDPISGHTALYWYRQSLGQGPEFLIYFQGTGAADDSGLPNDRFFAVRPEGSVSTLKIQRTERGDSAVYLCASSFSTNQPQHFGDGTRLSIL.

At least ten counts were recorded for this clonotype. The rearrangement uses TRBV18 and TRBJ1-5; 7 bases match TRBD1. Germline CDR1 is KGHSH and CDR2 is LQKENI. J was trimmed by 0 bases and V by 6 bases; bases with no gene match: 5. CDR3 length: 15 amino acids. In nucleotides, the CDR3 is TGTGCCAGCTCTCAGGGGGAGACTAGCAATCAGCCCCAGCATTTT. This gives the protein CASSQGETSNQPQHF.

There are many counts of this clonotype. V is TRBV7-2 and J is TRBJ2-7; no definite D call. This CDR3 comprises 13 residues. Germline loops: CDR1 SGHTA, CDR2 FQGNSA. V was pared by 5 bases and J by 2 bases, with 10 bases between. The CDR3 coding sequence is TGTGCCAGCAGCCCGAGGCCAGCCTACGAGCAGTACTTC. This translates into CASSPRPAYEQYF.

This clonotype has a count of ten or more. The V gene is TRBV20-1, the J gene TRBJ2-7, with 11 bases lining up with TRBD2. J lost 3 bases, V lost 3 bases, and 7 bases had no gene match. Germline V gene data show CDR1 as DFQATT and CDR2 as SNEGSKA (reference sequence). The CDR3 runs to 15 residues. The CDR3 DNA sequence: TGCAGTGCTAGCGATCTAGCGGGAGGCAACTACGAGCAGTACTTC. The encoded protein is CSASDLAGGNYEQYF.

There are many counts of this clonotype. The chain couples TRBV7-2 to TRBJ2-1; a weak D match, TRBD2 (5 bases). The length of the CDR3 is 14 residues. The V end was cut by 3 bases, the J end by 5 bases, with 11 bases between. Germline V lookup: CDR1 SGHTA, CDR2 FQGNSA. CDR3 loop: CASSLEASNNEQFF. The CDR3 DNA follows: TGTGCCAGCAGCTTGGAGGCCTCGAACAATGAGCAGTTCTTC.

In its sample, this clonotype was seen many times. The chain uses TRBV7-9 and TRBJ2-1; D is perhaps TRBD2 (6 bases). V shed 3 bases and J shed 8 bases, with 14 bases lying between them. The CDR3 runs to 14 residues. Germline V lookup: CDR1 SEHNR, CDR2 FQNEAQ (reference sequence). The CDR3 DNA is TGTGCCAGCAGCTTCCGGACTGGAGGGGATGAGCAGTTCTTC. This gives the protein CASSFRTGGDEQFF. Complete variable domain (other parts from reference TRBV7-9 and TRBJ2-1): DTGVSQNPRHKITKRGQNVTFRCDPISEHNRLYWYRQTLGQGPEFLTYFQNEAQLEKSRLLSDRFSAERPKGSFSTLEIQRTEQGDSAMYLCASSFRTGGDEQFFGPGTRLTVL.